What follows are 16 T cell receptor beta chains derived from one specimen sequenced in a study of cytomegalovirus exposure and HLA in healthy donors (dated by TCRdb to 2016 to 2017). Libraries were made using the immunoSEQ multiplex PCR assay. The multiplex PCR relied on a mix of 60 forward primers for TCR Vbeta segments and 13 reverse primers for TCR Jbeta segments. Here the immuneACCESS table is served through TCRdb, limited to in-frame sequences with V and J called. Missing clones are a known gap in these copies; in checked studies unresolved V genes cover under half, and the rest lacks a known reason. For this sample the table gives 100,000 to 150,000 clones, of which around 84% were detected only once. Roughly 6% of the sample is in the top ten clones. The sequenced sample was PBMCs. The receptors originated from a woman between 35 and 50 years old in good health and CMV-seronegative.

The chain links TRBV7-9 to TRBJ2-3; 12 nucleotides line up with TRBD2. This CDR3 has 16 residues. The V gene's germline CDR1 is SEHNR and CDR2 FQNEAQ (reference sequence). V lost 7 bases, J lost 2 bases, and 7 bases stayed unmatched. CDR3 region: CASTRGTSGLTDTQYF. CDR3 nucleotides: TGTGCCAGCACCCGGGGGACTAGCGGGCTCACAGATACGCAGTATTTT.

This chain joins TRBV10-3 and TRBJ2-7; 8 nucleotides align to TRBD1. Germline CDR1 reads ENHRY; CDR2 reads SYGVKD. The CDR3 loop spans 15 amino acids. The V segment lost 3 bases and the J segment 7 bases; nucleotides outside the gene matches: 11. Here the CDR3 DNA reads TGTGCCATCAGTGAAGCGGCAGGGGGCCTTCGTGAGCAGTACTTC. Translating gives CAISEAAGGLREQYF.

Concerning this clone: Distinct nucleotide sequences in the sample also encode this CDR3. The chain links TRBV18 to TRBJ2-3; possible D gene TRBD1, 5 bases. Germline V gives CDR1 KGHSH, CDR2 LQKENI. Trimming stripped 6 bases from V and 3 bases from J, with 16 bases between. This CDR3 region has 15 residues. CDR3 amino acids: CASSPGSGSTDTQYF. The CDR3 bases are TGTGCCAGCTCTCCAGGTTCAGGGTCGACAGATACGCAGTATTTT.

CDR3 bases: TGTGCCAGCAGCTCCCGGGCCGGGACAGCGCACAATGAGCAGTTCTTC. The encoded protein is CASSSRAGTAHNEQFF. The chain couples TRBV7-3 to TRBJ2-1, with TRBD1 identical over 7 bases. The J segment lost 5 bases and the V segment lost 4 bases, leaving 11 bases of the junction unmatched. Germline lookup yields CDR1 SGHTA and CDR2 FQGTGA. This CDR3 region has 16 residues.

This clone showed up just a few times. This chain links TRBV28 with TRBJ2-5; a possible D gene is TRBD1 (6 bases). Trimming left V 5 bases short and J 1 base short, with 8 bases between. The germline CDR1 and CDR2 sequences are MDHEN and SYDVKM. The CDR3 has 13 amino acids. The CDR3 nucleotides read TGTGCCAGCAGTAGGGGGATCCAAGAGACCCAGTACTTC. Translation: CASSRGIQETQYF.

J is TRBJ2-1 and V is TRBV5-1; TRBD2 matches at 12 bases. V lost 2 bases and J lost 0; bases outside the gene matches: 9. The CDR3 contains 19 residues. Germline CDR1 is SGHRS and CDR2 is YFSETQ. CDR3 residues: CASSFLWTSGASSYNEQFF. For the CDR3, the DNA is TGCGCCAGCAGCTTCTTATGGACTAGCGGGGCCAGCTCCTACAATGAGCAGTTCTTC.

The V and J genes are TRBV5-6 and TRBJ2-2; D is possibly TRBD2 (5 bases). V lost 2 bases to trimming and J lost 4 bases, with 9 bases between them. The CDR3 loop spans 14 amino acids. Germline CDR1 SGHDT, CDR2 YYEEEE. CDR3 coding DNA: TGTGCCAGCAGCTTCGGGGTGGGCACCGGGGAGCTGTTTTTT. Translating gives CASSFGVGTGELFF.

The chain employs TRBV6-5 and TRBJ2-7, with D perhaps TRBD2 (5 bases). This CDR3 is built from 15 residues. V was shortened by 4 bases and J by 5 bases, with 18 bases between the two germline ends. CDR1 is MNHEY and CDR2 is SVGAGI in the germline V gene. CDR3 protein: CASSSMDFITHEQYF. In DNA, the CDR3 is TGTGCCAGCAGTTCTATGGACTTCATCACCCACGAGCAGTACTTC.

For the CDR3, the DNA is TGCGCCAGCAGCCGAGACAGGGCCGACACAGATACGCAGTATTTT. Encoded protein: CASSRDRADTDTQYF. The rearrangement uses TRBV5-1 and TRBJ2-3, with 7 bases fitting TRBD1. V lost 4 bases and J lost 2; bases outside the gene matches: 7. The CDR3 loop spans 15 amino acids. Germline-derived CDR1 and CDR2 are SGHRS and YFSETQ.

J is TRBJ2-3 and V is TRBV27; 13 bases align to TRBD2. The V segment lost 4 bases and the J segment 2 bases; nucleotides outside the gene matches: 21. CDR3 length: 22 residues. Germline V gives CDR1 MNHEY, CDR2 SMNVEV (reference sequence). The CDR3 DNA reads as TGTGCCAGCAGTTACCCCTCCCCCGGACTAGCGGGAGCCCCGCCTTACACAGATACGCAGTATTTT. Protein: CASSYPSPGLAGAPPYTDTQYF.

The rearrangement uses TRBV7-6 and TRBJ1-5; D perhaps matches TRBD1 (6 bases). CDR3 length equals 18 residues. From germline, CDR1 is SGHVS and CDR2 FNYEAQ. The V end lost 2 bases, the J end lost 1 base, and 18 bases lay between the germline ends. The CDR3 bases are TGTGCCAGCAGCTTATCCAGGGGCCCAAGTGGAAGCAATCAGCCCCAGCATTTT. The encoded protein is CASSLSRGPSGSNQPQHF. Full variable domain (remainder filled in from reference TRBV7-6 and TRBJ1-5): GAGVSQSPRYKVTKRGQDVALRCDPISGHVSLYWYRQALGQGPEFLTYFNYEAQQDKSGLPNDRFSAERPEGSISTLTIQRTEQRDSAMYRCASSLSRGPSGSNQPQHFGDGTRLSIL.

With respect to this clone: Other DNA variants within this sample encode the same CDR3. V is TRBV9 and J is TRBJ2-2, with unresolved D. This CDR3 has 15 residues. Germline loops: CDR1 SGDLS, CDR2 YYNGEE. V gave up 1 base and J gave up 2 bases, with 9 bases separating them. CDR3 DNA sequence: TGTGCCAGCAGCGTATCAGGCTCAAACACCGGGGAGCTGTTTTTT. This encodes CASSVSGSNTGELFF.

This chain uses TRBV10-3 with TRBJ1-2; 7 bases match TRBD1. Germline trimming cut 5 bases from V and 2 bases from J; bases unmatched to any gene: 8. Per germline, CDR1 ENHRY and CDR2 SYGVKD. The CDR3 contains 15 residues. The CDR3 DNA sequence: TGTGCCATCAGTTCCTCCGGGACAGCAAACTATGGCTACACCTTC. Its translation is CAISSSGTANYGYTF.

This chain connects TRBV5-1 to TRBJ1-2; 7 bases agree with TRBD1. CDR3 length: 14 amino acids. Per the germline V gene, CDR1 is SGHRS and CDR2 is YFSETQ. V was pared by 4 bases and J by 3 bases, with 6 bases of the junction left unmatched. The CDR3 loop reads CASSPGTADYGYTF. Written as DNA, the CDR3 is TGCGCCAGCAGCCCCGGGACAGCCGACTATGGCTACACCTTC.

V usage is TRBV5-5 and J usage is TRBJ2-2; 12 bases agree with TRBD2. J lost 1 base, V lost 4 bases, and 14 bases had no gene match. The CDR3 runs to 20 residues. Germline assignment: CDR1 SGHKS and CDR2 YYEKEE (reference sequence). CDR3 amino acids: CASSPQTGTSGYWNTGELFF. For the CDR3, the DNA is TGTGCCAGCAGCCCCCAGACCGGGACTAGCGGGTATTGGAACACCGGGGAGCTGTTTTTT.

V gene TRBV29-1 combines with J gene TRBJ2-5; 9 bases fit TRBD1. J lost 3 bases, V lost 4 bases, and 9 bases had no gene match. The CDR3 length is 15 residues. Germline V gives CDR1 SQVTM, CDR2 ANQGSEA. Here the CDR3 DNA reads TGCAGCGTTGGAGGGACAGGGTATGGAGAAGAGACCCAGTACTTC. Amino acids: CSVGGTGYGEETQYF.